This TCR beta chain was captured by sequencing in a study of T-cell memory formation after mild COVID-19. From 5'RACE with constant-segment primers came TCR alpha and TCR beta cDNA libraries that carried sample barcodes and UMIs. TCRdb re-derived calls from the 5' RACE reads in MiXCR, one entry per CDR3 protein. Among approximately 500,000 distinct CDR3 sequences, nearly 25% were seen once, and the ten largest hold under 15%. Trimming shortened V by 0 bases and J by 8 bases, and 11 bases separated the two germline ends. The CDR3 is 13 amino acids. Germline V gives CDR1 SGHKS, CDR2 YYEKEE (reference sequence).

Specimen: PBMCs or a T cell subset sorted from them (not recorded which). The chain combines TRBV5-5 with TRBJ2-5; the D is unclear. The TCR was taken from an adult woman who had mild COVID-19 (a few samples of this study predate the infection). Cell type and time point are not known. CDR3 sequence (DNA): TGTGCCAGCAGCTTGGGGGGAAGGTCAACCCAGTACTTC. This sequence encodes CASSLGGRSTQYF.